One TCR beta chain is described in this entry. Its matching antigen is unknown. The sample comes from a study of CD8+ T cells in alopecia areata. Study information: Treated patients took oral tofacitinib at 5 to 10 mg twice daily.

Whole-study findings and limits: Normal scalp had lower clonality than lesional scalp, with alopecia totalis/universalis lesions showing this most strongly.

The J segment lost 7 bases and the V segment lost 4 bases, leaving 11 bases of the junction unmatched. The germline gives CDR1 SGHRS, CDR2 YFSETQ. The CDR3 sequence is 16 residues long. Extraction of RNA preceded its reverse transcription into cDNA, which served as the sequencing template. Sequencing used immunoSEQ multiplex PCR; TCRdb keeps in-frame clones, though not all of them. This table holds fewer than 250,000 clones, 57% found once. The chain links TRBV5-1 to TRBJ2-5, with TRBD2 identical over 12 bases. The sample was CD4+ T cells sorted from blood, taken at week 0. This TCR was recovered from a human donor with alopecia areata. CDR3 amino acids: CASSATSGSSVVTQYF. DNA for the CDR3: TGCGCCAGCAGCGCGACTAGCGGGAGTTCTGTCGTGACCCAGTACTTC.